This T cell receptor beta chain came from a study of regulatory T cells in long-lasting Graves disease. Building the TCR beta libraries relied on iRepertoire HTBI primers, and CDR3 regions underwent Arm-PCR. TCRdb used MiXCR to reprocess the multiplex PCR reads, holding one entry per CDR3 protein. The sample includes around 500,000 distinct CDR3 sequences, approximately 13% of them seen just once. The CDR3 runs 16 residues. Germline CDR1 and CDR2: KGHDR and SFDVKD. V gave up 6 bases and J gave up 8 bases, with 21 bases separating them. The sample's time point: newly diagnosed GD, antithyroid drugs for less than 3 months. Following extraction of RNA from PBMCs, that RNA was used to make the TCR library. This clonotype was found a few times. These data were also filed under a second study, of T cells in Graves' hyperthyroidism and ophthalmopathy. Per that paper: Clonotypes that were expanded in thyroid above 0.001 mostly appeared in blood too.

The chain combines TRBV24-1 with TRBJ2-2; tentatively, D is TRBD2 (6 bases). Sequencing used peripheral blood mononuclear cells (PBMCs), obtained at new diagnosis, from a patient treated with antithyroid drugs. The receptor's source is a young man with Graves disease. The CDR3 protein is CATSSSRDSPAGELFF. CDR3 nucleotides: TGTGCCACCAGTTCGTCTCGGGACTCTCCTGCTGGGGAGCTGTTTTTT.